These T cell receptor beta chains were read from a single sample in a study of blood T cell repertoires in COVID-19. Libraries were prepared by immunoSEQ multiplex PCR; TCRdb keeps only in-frame clonotypes and omits some of them. The table shows some 260,000 clones, with around 84% occurring only once. Specimen: PBMCs or T cells enriched from blood (not recorded which). Receptor source: a man aged 30 to 39 with acute COVID-19. The conserved cysteine and the conserved F or W are not part of the CDR3 here.

j_call | v_call | cdr3_aa
TRBJ2-4 | TRBV7-2 | ASSIRQGFGENIQY
TRBJ2-1 | TRBV4-2 | ASSQETAGGVKF
TRBJ1-2 | TRBV28 | ASGTTGTNYGYT
TRBJ2-1 | TRBV11-2 | ASSLFSGGADEQF
TRBJ1-6 | TRBV6-1 | ASSDAGGTYNSPLH
TRBJ1-1 | TRBV28 | ASLGGVGTEAF
TRBJ1-2 | TRBV24-1 | ATSMTGIGGYT
TRBJ2-1 | TRBV6-5 | ASSSRLGSSYNEQF
TRBJ1-5 | TRBV5-1 | ASSLGAQDQPQH
TRBJ1-1 | TRBV3-1/TRBV3-2 | ASSHRTGLNTEAF
TRBJ1-5 | TRBV5-5 | ASIVLPGEGQPQH
TRBJ2-3 | TRBV13 | ASSSPDRGLTDTQY
TRBJ1-5 | TRBV7-2 | ASSLVGTDNSNQPQH
TRBJ2-1 | TRBV19 | ASSLGANYNEQF
TRBJ2-1 | TRBV18 | ASSHGTSSSYNEQF
TRBJ1-4 | TRBV2 | ASTYDTAQTKKLF
TRBJ2-4 | TRBV27 | ASSLGLAGGPRSKNIQY
TRBJ1-2 | TRBV6-1 | ASSEGMTFYDGYT
TRBJ2-1 | TRBV5-1 | ASSLNGGAVYNEQF
TRBJ2-3 | TRBV11-2 | ASSLDRVTDTQY
TRBJ2-1 | TRBV28 | ASSRTGYNEQF
TRBJ1-1 | TRBV19 | ASSIDLVQVNTEAF
TRBJ2-3 | TRBV2 | ASSPASGTADTQY
TRBJ2-2 | TRBV2 | ASRAENTGELF
TRBJ1-5 | TRBV9 | ASSQGGPFSNQPQH
TRBJ1-3 | TRBV11-2 | ASRKGGGQASGNTIY
TRBJ1-2 | TRBV5-4 | ASSLDRFNYGYT
TRBJ1-2 | TRBV7-8 | ASSLEVGEGYGYT
TRBJ1-2 | TRBV7-2 | ASSPSRGSNGYT
TRBJ1-2 | TRBV27 | ASRQGKYGYT
TRBJ2-1 | TRBV6-4 | ASSVRESNEQF
TRBJ2-1 | TRBV18 | ASSPQSPGQF
TRBJ1-1 | TRBV5-5 | ASSLGLRNTEAF
TRBJ1-4 | TRBV30 | ACKDSFNEKLF